One and the same sample provided the 12 T cell receptor beta chains below, sequenced in a study of blood T cell repertoires in COVID-19. TCRdb's copy holds only in-frame clones and misses some; the assay was immunoSEQ multiplex PCR. The profile covers roughly 65,000 clones, with 90% to 95% appearing a single time and about 3% taken by the ten largest. The sequenced sample was peripheral blood. The receptors were gathered from a man in his 70s with active COVID-19.

The rearrangement joins TRBV19 to TRBJ1-1; perhaps TRBD1 as D (5 bases). CDR3 length equals 12 residues. Germline CDR1 reads LNHDA; CDR2 reads SQIVND (reference sequence). Deletions cut 3 bases from V and 6 bases from J, with 8 bases between. The CDR3 region is CASSIPTAEAFF. The CDR3 nucleotides read TGTGCCAGTAGTATTCCGACAGCTGAAGCTTTCTTT.

The chain links TRBV3-1 (or the pseudogene TRBV3-2) to TRBJ1-6; the D is unclear. V was cut by 4 bases and J by 4 bases, with 11 bases left in between. Germline lookup yields CDR1 LGHDT and CDR2 YNNKEL (reference sequence). CDR3 length equals 15 residues. CDR3 residues: CASSRVDAYNSPLHF. CDR3 DNA: TGTGCCAGCAGCCGAGTAGATGCATATAATTCACCCCTCCACTTT.

The chain recombines TRBV6-1 with TRBJ2-1; TRBD2 matches at 8 bases. Germline V gene lookup returns CDR1 MNHNS and CDR2 SASEGT. The CDR3 consists of 18 residues. Germline trimming cut 0 bases from V and 5 bases from J; bases unmatched to any gene: 12. CDR3 residues: CASSEARAGALTNNEQFF. The DNA of the CDR3 is TGTGCCAGCAGTGAAGCCCGAGCGGGGGCCCTTACGAACAATGAGCAGTTCTTC.

The rearrangement joins TRBV6-2 or TRBV6-3 to TRBJ2-4; 12 nucleotides agree with TRBD2. The V gene's germline CDR1 is MNHEY and CDR2 SVGEGT. CDR3 size: 18 residues. The V gene end was trimmed by 2 bases and the J gene end by 6 bases; junction bases not matched to a gene: 11. The CDR3 loop is CASSYPTSGGPGGNIQYF. The CDR3, as DNA: TGTGCCAGCAGTTACCCGACTAGCGGGGGACCCGGGGGAAACATTCAGTACTTC.

The chain recombines TRBV4-1 with TRBJ2-2; D is possibly TRBD1 (5 bases). The CDR3 consists of 20 residues. The V gene lost 0 bases and the J gene lost 1 base, with 21 bases spanning the gap. The germline CDR1 and CDR2 sequences are MGHRA and YSYEKL. CDR3 sequence: CASSQDADPVRAKNTGELFF. As DNA, the CDR3 is TGCGCCAGCAGCCAAGATGCGGACCCAGTCAGGGCGAAGAACACCGGGGAGCTGTTTTTT.

The chain uses TRBV5-1 and TRBJ1-2; D possibly corresponds to TRBD1 (6 bases). V was pared by 2 bases and J by 2 bases, with 10 bases between. There are 14 residues in the CDR3. CDR1 and CDR2 (germline): SGHRS, YFSETQ. The CDR3 loop reads CASSFGTFNYGYTF. For the CDR3, the DNA is TGCGCCAGCAGCTTTGGGACATTCAACTATGGCTACACCTTC.

The chain is built from TRBV14 and TRBJ1-6, with 8 bases fitting TRBD1. The CDR3 sequence is 18 residues long. V shed 3 bases and J 2 bases; nucleotides not matched to a gene: 9. Germline assignment: CDR1 SGHDN and CDR2 FVKESK. CDR3 bases: TGTGCCAGCAGCCACCGGGACAGGCCTGGCGCCTATAATTCACCCCTCCACTTT. This gives the protein CASSHRDRPGAYNSPLHF.

The chain is built from TRBV2 and TRBJ1-6; a possible D gene is TRBD1 (5 bases). In germline, CDR1 is SNHLY, CDR2 FYNNEI. V was shortened by 1 base and J by 8 bases, with 12 bases between the two germline ends. This CDR3 has 15 amino acids. The CDR3 loop is CASSEDRGRDSPLHF. CDR3 in DNA: TGTGCCAGCAGTGAAGACCGGGGGAGGGATTCACCCCTCCACTTT.

The chain has TRBV5-4 and TRBJ2-3; 9 bases are a match to TRBD2. Looked up from germline, CDR1 is SGHNT and CDR2 is YYREEE (reference sequence). There are 16 residues in the CDR3. With 0 bases clipped from V and 4 bases from J, the junction kept 6 bases outside the gene matches. This CDR3 is CASSLEGGGAADTQYF. Written as DNA, the CDR3 is TGTGCCAGCAGCTTGGAAGGCGGGGGGGCCGCAGATACGCAGTATTTT.

The J gene is TRBJ2-3, the V gene TRBV19, with D tentatively TRBD2 (5 bases). CDR3 length equals 14 residues. The V gene lost 3 bases and the J gene lost 2 bases, with 9 bases spanning the gap. The germline V gene has CDR1 LNHDA and CDR2 SQIVND (reference sequence). CDR3 in amino acids: CASSIGLATDTQYF. Written as DNA, the CDR3 is TGTGCCAGTAGTATTGGGCTAGCCACAGATACGCAGTATTTT.

In this sample, this clone turned up once. The chain joins TRBV11-3 to TRBJ2-3, with D unresolved. V was clipped by 0 bases and J by 2 bases, with 9 bases between them. Germline assignment: CDR1 SGHNT and CDR2 YENEEA. The CDR3 has 15 residues. CDR3 in DNA: TGTGCCAGCAGCTTAGATCCCACCTACACAGATACGCAGTATTTT. Amino acids: CASSLDPTYTDTQYF.

The chain employs TRBV11-1 and TRBJ2-1, with 12 positions matching TRBD1. Germline V gene sequence: CDR1 SGHAT, CDR2 FQDESV (reference sequence). V trimming: 8 bases; J trimming: 6 bases; junction bases outside the gene matches: 5. This CDR3 contains 14 residues. The chain's CDR3 is CASAGDRGPNEQFF. The DNA for the CDR3 is TGTGCCAGCGCGGGGGACAGGGGGCCCAATGAGCAGTTCTTC.